A single sample gave rise to the 22 T cell receptor beta chains below, sequenced in a study of cytomegalovirus exposure and HLA in healthy donors. Both 60 Vbeta primers and 13 Jbeta primers went into the PCR. Using immunoSEQ multiplex PCR, the repertoire was profiled, and TCRdb retains in-frame clones only, with some absent. Altogether 45,000 to 55,000 clones are present, about 57% being singletons, with the ten largest covering approximately 12%. What was sequenced was PBMCs. The receptors originated from a human donor in good health.

This chain joins TRBV30 and TRBJ1-2; 9 bases are a match to TRBD1. In germline, CDR1 is GTSNPN, CDR2 SVGIG (reference sequence). Unmatched junction bases numbered 3, after V lost 2 bases and J lost 2 bases. The CDR3 length is 14 residues. The CDR3 bases are TGTGCCTGGAGTCTCACAGGGGGCAACTATGGCTACACCTTC. Protein product: CAWSLTGGNYGYTF. Full variable domain (remainder filled in from reference TRBV30 and TRBJ1-2): SQTIHQWPATLVQPVGSPLSLECTVEGTSNPNLYWYRQAAGRGLQLLFYSVGIGQISSEVPQNLSASRPQDRQFILSSKKLLLSDSGFYLCAWSLTGGNYGYTFGSGTRLTVV.

The CDR3 DNA reads TGCGCCAGCAGCAAAAGCCCCTCAGGGGCTACTGAAGCTTTCTTT. Encoded protein: CASSKSPSGATEAFF. The chain joins TRBV4-1 to TRBJ1-1, with a weak D call TRBD1 (6 bases). Looked up from germline, CDR1 is MGHRA and CDR2 is YSYEKL. Between the trimmed V and J ends, which lost 5 bases and 5 bases, there was a span of 18 bases. The CDR3 runs to 15 residues.

This chain joins TRBV6-5 and TRBJ2-5, with TRBD2 matching over 7 bases. The V segment lost 2 bases and the J segment 4 bases; nucleotides outside the gene matches: 7. The CDR3 contains 15 residues. CDR1 and CDR2 (germline): MNHEY, SVGAGI. The CDR3 region has the DNA TGTGCCAGCAGTTACGGGGGAGGGAGTACAGAGACCCAGTACTTC. Translated: CASSYGGGSTETQYF.

V gene TRBV5-4 combines with J gene TRBJ1-3; 10 nucleotides line up with TRBD1. Germline assignment: CDR1 SGHNT and CDR2 YYREEE (reference sequence). This CDR3 is built from 19 residues. Trimming removed 4 bases from V and 1 base from J; junction bases left unmatched: 14. CDR3 in amino acids: CASSKARWTGGDSGNTIYF. The CDR3 DNA is TGTGCCAGCAGCAAAGCGCGGTGGACAGGGGGAGATTCTGGAAACACCATATATTTT.

V gene TRBV19 combines with J gene TRBJ1-5; unclear D gene. The V end lost 4 bases, the J end lost 8 bases, and 12 bases lay between the germline ends. This CDR3 is 13 amino acids long. Germline CDR1 reads LNHDA; CDR2 reads SQIVND (reference sequence). In DNA form, the CDR3 reads TGTGCCAGTAGTAACACTCCCCGGGAGCCCCAGCATTTT. The encoded protein is CASSNTPREPQHF.

The chain combines TRBV4-1 with TRBJ1-1; no firm D call. This CDR3 has 14 amino acids. CDR1 is MGHRA and CDR2 is YSYEKL in the germline V gene. Trimming took off 4 bases at V and 1 base at J, with 10 bases between the two ends. The CDR3 loop reads CASSLTDQNTEAFF. CDR3 DNA: TGCGCCAGCAGCCTAACAGATCAGAACACTGAAGCTTTCTTT.

Turning to this clone: An end of the junction differs from the germline gene, which may be a read error. The rearrangement uses TRBV7-3 and TRBJ2-3; 12 bases are a match to TRBD2. CDR3 length: 17 residues. The germline V gene encodes CDR1 SGHTA and CDR2 FQGTGA. This chain's CDR3 is CSSSLRLAGGPTDTQYF. The CDR3 coding sequence is TGTTCCAGCAGCTTAAGGCTAGCGGGGGGGCCCACAGATACGCAGTATTTT.

The chain couples TRBV15 to TRBJ2-1, with 8 bases that match TRBD1. The germline V gene has CDR1 LNHNV and CDR2 YYDKDF (reference sequence). The junction had 3 bases not matched to a gene; V was cut back by 3 bases and J by 5 bases. The CDR3 has 14 residues. This CDR3 reads CATSSGQGDNEQFF. CDR3 sequence (DNA): TGTGCCACCAGCAGCGGACAGGGCGACAATGAGCAGTTCTTC.

In this sample, this clone turned up a few times. The genes are TRBV2 and TRBJ2-7, with 7 bases matching TRBD1. The CDR3 is 11 residues long. Trimming cost V 8 bases and J 4 bases; bases outside gene matches: 2. The germline gives CDR1 SNHLY, CDR2 FYNNEI. Here the CDR3 reads CASDREYEQYF. Written as DNA, the CDR3 is TGTGCCAGCGACAGGGAGTACGAGCAGTACTTC.

In this sample, this clone turned up a few times. The chain joins TRBV6-4 to TRBJ2-1, with 8 bases that match TRBD2. The CDR3 totals 19 residues. V lost 3 bases to trimming and J lost 1 base; unmatched junction nucleotides: 14. Germline V gives CDR1 MRHNA, CDR2 SNTAGT. CDR3 coding DNA: TGTGCCAGCAGTGAAGTAAACCCTGGAACGGGGGGGTCCTACAATGAGCAGTTCTTC. It translates to CASSEVNPGTGGSYNEQFF.

The J gene is TRBJ1-5, the V gene TRBV15, with D uncertain. From germline, CDR1 is LNHNV and CDR2 YYDKDF (reference sequence). The CDR3 contains 12 residues. With 3 bases removed from V and 7 bases from J, the gap between germline ends came to 7 bases. CDR3 loop: CATSRGGQPQHF. Written as DNA, the CDR3 is TGTGCCACCAGCAGGGGCGGGCAGCCCCAGCATTTT.

J is TRBJ1-2 and V is TRBV6-4, with 7 bases identical to TRBD1. The CDR3 length is 14 residues. The germline V gene has CDR1 MRHNA and CDR2 SNTAGT. V shed 5 bases, J shed 4 bases, and the junction held 7 bases outside the gene matches. DNA for the CDR3: TGTGCCAGCAGTCCCGACAGGGACGGCTATGGCTACACCTTC. Protein sequence: CASSPDRDGYGYTF.

V is TRBV27 and J is TRBJ1-2, with a weak D call TRBD1 (5 bases). V was clipped by 2 bases and J by 4 bases, with 20 bases between them. Germline CDR1 is MNHEY and CDR2 is SMNVEV (reference sequence). This CDR3 has 17 amino acids. As DNA, the CDR3 is TGTGCCAGCAGTTTAGTCCAGGGAAGGACGGCCCTCTATGGCTACACCTTC. Translation: CASSLVQGRTALYGYTF.

This rearrangement joins TRBV7-2 to TRBJ2-5; a weak D match, TRBD2 (5 bases). The germline V gene has CDR1 SGHTA and CDR2 FQGNSA. V dropped 5 bases and J dropped 9 bases, with 16 bases sitting between them. This CDR3 has 13 residues. CDR3 coding DNA: TGTGCCAGCAGCCCGACTACTTTTGGGGCCCAGTACTTC. It codes for CASSPTTFGAQYF.

The rearrangement uses TRBV27 and TRBJ2-7; a possible D gene is TRBD1 (6 bases). Germline CDR1 and CDR2: MNHEY and SMNVEV (reference sequence). The CDR3 runs to 11 residues. V was shortened by 5 bases and J by 6 bases, with 8 bases between the two germline ends. The CDR3 DNA reads as TGTGCCAGCAGTACAGGGCGCGAGCAGTACTTC. Its translation is CASSTGREQYF.

V gene TRBV27 combines with J gene TRBJ1-2, with D perhaps TRBD1 (6 bases). CDR3 length equals 15 residues. CDR1 MNHEY and CDR2 SMNVEV come from the germline V gene (reference sequence). The V end lost 4 bases, the J end lost 6 bases, and 18 bases lay between the germline ends. CDR3 in DNA: TGTGCCAGCAGTTCCCAGATCCGGACAGAGCATGGCTACACCTTC. Amino acid sequence: CASSSQIRTEHGYTF.

The V gene is TRBV19, the J gene TRBJ1-4; no reliable D call. This CDR3 region has 10 residues. Looked up from germline, CDR1 is LNHDA and CDR2 is SQIVND (reference sequence). V dropped 9 bases and J dropped 12 bases, with 11 bases sitting between them. DNA for the CDR3: TGTGCCAGCCTTGGAGCGGAACTGTTTTTT. Encoded protein: CASLGAELFF.

This chain uses TRBV10-3 with TRBJ2-1; 13 bases agree with TRBD2. Germline V lookup: CDR1 ENHRY, CDR2 SYGVKD. CDR3 length: 18 residues. V dropped 3 bases and J dropped 2; count of bases not matched to a gene: 7. The CDR3 protein is CAISDGTSGDKPYNEQFF. In nucleotides, the CDR3 is TGTGCCATCAGTGACGGGACTAGCGGGGACAAGCCCTACAATGAGCAGTTCTTC.

The chain uses TRBV6-1 and TRBJ2-7, with D unclear. Trimming left V 0 bases short and J 2 bases short, with 11 bases between. CDR1 is MNHNS, CDR2 SASEGT, per germline. The CDR3 is 15 amino acids. CDR3 in amino acids: CASSEANAATYEQYF. CDR3 DNA: TGTGCCAGCAGTGAAGCGAACGCAGCGACCTACGAGCAGTACTTC.

In its sample, this clone was seen a few times. J is TRBJ1-2 and V is TRBV29-1, with TRBD1 matching over 8 bases. CDR1 is SQVTM and CDR2 is ANQGSEA in the germline V gene. The CDR3 is 13 residues long. The V and J ends lost 4 bases and 4 bases, in that order; junction bases with no gene match: 5. The CDR3 bases are TGCAGCGTTGGTAGGACAGGGTCCTATGGCTACACCTTC. Its protein is CSVGRTGSYGYTF.

This chain joins TRBV7-3 and TRBJ2-3, with 11 bases fitting TRBD2. Germline V gene sequence: CDR1 SGHTA, CDR2 FQGTGA. The CDR3 runs to 18 residues. Losses at the gene ends were 4 bases for V and 6 bases for J; bases not matched to a gene: 15. DNA for the CDR3: TGTGCCAGCAGCTGGAGGGGGGTAGCGGGGGGGGCCCGGGATACGCAGTATTTT. Translated, it gives CASSWRGVAGGARDTQYF.

The V call is TRBV7-2, the J call TRBJ1-4; possibly TRBD1 for D (6 bases). The CDR3 sequence is 15 residues long. Trimming removed 5 bases at V and 3 bases at J, with 13 bases between. CDR1 SGHTA and CDR2 FQGNSA come from the germline V gene. Here the CDR3 DNA reads TGTGCCAGCAGCACTCCTGGACAGCCTAATGAAAAACTGTTTTTT. This sequence encodes CASSTPGQPNEKLFF.